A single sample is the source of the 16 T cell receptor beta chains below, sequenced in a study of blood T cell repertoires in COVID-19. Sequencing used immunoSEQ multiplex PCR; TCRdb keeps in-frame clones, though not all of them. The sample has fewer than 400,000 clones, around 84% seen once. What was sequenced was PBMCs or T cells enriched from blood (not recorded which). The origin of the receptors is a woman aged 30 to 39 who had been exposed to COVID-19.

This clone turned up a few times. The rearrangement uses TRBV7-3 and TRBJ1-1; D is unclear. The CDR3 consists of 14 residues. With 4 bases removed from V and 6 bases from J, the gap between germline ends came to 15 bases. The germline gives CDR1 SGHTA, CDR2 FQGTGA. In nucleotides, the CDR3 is TGTGCCAGCAGCTCCTACCAAAAGCGGGCTGAAGCTTTCTTT. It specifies CASSSYQKRAEAFF.

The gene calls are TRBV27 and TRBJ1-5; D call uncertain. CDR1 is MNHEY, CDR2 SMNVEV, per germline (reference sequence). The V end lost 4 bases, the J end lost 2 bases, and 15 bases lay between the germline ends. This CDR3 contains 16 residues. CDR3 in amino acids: CASSSQWAEGNQPQHF. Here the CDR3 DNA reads TGTGCCAGCAGTTCCCAGTGGGCTGAAGGCAATCAGCCCCAGCATTTT.

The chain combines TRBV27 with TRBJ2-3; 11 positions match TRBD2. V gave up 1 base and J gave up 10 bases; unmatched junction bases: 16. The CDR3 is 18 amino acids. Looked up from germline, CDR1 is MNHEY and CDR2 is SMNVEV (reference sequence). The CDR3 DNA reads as TGTGCCAGCAGTTTATTTGGGCTAGCGGGGGGACCTAGACTGGCGCAGTATTTT. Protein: CASSLFGLAGGPRLAQYF.

The CDR3 reads CATSLAAFGTQYF. The CDR3 DNA is TGTGCCACCAGCTTAGCGGCTTTTGGTACGCAGTATTTT. The chain carries TRBV24-1 and TRBJ2-3; D possibly corresponds to TRBD2 (6 bases). Germline V gives CDR1 KGHDR, CDR2 SFDVKD. CDR3 length equals 13 residues. V gave up 7 bases and J gave up 8 bases, with 15 bases separating them.

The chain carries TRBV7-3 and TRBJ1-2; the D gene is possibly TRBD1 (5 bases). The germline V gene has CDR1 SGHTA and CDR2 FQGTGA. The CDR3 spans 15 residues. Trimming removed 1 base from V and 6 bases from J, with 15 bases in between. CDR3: CASSLSQGNFHGYTF. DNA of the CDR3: TGTGCCAGCAGCTTAAGCCAGGGAAACTTCCATGGCTACACCTTC.

Here the CDR3 DNA reads TGCGCCAGCAGCCAAGAGTTTTACAGCTACTCTGGAAACACCATATATTTT. Protein sequence: CASSQEFYSYSGNTIYF. V gene TRBV4-3 combines with J gene TRBJ1-3; no clear D. Germline values: CDR1 LGHNA, CDR2 YSLEER. The V end was cut by 0 bases, the J end by 0 bases, with 12 bases between. The CDR3 is 17 amino acids.

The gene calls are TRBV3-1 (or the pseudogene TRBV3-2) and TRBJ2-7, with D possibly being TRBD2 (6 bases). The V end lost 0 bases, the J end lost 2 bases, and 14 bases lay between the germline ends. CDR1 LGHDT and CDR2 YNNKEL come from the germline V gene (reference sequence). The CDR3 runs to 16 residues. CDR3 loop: CASSQDRGTGAYEQYF. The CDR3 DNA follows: TGTGCCAGCAGCCAAGATCGGGGGACTGGCGCCTACGAGCAGTACTTC.

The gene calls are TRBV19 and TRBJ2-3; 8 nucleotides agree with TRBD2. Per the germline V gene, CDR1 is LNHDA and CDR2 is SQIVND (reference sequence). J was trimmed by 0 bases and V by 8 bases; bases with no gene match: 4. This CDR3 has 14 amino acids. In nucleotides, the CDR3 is TGTGCCAGTCGGACTAGCACTAGCACAGATACGCAGTATTTT. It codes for CASRTSTSTDTQYF.

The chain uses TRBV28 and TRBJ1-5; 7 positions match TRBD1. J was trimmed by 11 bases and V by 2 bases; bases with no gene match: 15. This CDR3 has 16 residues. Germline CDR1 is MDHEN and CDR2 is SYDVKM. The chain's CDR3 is CASSLRGRGGGTSQHF. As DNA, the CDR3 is TGTGCCAGCAGTTTACGGGGAAGAGGAGGGGGCACGTCCCAGCATTTT.

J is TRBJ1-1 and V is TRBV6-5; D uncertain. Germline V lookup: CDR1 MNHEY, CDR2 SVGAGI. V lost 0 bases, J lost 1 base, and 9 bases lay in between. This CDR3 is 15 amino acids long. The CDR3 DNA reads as TGTGCCAGCAGTTACTCGGAGCTATCGAACACTGAAGCTTTCTTT. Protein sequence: CASSYSELSNTEAFF.

This CDR3 reads CATSREGEGSGELFF. CDR3 bases: TGTGCCACCAGCAGAGAAGGGGAAGGGTCCGGGGAGCTGTTTTTT. The chain carries TRBV15 and TRBJ2-2, with a weak D call TRBD1 (5 bases). This CDR3 is built from 15 residues. V lost 0 bases, J lost 6 bases, and 11 bases lay in between. Germline V gene lookup returns CDR1 LNHNV and CDR2 YYDKDF (reference sequence). The whole variable domain, remainder taken from reference TRBV15 and TRBJ2-2, is DAMVIQNPRYQVTQFGKPVTLSCSQTLNHNVMYWYQQKSSQAPKLLFHYYDKDFNNEADTPDNFQSRRPNTSFCFLDIRSPGLGDTAMYLCATSREGEGSGELFFGEGSRLTVL.

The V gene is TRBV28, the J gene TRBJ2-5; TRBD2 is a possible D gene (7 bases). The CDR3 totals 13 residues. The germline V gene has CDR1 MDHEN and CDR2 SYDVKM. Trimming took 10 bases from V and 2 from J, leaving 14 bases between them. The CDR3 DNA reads TGTGCCAATGGGGGGGGCCCACAAGAGACCCAGTACTTC. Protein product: CANGGGPQETQYF.

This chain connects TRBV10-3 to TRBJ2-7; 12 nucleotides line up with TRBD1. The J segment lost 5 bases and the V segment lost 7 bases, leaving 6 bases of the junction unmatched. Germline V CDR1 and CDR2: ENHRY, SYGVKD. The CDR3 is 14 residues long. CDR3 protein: CAIKGGQGANEQYF. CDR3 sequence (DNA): TGTGCCATCAAAGGGGGACAGGGGGCGAACGAGCAGTACTTC.

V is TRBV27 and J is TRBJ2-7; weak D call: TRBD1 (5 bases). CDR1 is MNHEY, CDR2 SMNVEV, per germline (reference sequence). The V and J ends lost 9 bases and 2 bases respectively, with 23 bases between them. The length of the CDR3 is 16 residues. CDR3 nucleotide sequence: TGTGCCAGAACTGGACACCCGAGGAACCTTCCCTACGAGCAGTACTTC. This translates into CARTGHPRNLPYEQYF.

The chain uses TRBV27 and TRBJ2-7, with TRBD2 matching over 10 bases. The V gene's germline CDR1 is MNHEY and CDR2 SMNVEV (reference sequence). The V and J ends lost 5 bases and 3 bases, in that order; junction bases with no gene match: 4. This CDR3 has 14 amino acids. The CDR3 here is CASSPTSGVYEQYF. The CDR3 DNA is TGTGCCAGCAGTCCAACTAGCGGGGTCTACGAGCAGTACTTC.

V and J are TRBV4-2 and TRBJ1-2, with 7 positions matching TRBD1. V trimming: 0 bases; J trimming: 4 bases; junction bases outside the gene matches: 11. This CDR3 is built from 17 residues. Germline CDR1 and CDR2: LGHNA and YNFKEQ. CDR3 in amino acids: CASSQETGTAEAYGYTF. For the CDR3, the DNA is TGTGCCAGCAGCCAAGAAACCGGGACAGCGGAAGCCTATGGCTACACCTTC.